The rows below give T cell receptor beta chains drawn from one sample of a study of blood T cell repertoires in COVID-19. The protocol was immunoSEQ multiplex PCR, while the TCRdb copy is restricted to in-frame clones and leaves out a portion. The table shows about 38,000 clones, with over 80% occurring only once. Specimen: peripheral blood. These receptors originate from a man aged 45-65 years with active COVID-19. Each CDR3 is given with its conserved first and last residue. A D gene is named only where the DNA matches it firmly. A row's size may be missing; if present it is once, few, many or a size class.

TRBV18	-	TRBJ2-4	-	CASSPSRIDIQYF	TGTGCCAGCTCACCGAGCAGGATAGACATTCAGTACTTC
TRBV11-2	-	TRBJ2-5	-	CASSRSWTVQETQYF	TGTGCCAGCAGCCGCTCTTGGACAGTGCAAGAGACCCAGTACTTC
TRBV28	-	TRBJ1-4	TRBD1	CASSRTGATNEKLFF	TGTGCCAGCAGCCGGACAGGGGCAACTAATGAAAAACTGTTTTTT
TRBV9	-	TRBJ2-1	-	CASSVASIPYNEQFF	TGTGCCAGCAGCGTCGCAAGCATCCCCTACAATGAGCAGTTCTTC
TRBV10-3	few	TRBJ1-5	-	CAISESRVGNQPQHF	TGTGCCATCAGTGAGTCGAGGGTGGGCAATCAGCCCCAGCATTTT
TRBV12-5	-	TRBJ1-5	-	CASGLVIMTTDVNQPQHF	TGTGCTAGTGGTTTGGTAATTATGACTACAGATGTCAATCAGCCCCAGCATTTT
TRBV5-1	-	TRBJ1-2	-	CASSLQSGATNYGYTF	TGCGCCAGCAGCCTTCAAAGTGGGGCTACTAACTATGGCTACACCTTC
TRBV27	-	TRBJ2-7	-	CASSNGGKPYEQYF	TGTGCCAGCAGTAACGGGGGAAAACCCTACGAGCAGTACTTC
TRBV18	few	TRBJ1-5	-	CASSQGGGNQPQHF	TGTGCCAGCTCCCAGGGTGGGGGCAATCAGCCCCAGCATTTT
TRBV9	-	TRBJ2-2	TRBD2	CASSVTSLAGVAGELFF	TGTGCCAGCAGCGTTACCTCCCTAGCGGGGGTGGCCGGGGAGCTGTTTTTT
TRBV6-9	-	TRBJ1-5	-	CASTHPSGSQPQHF	TGTGCCAGCACCCACCCCTCAGGGTCCCAGCCCCAGCATTTT
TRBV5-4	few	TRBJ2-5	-	CASSLGNRLQETQYF	TGTGCCAGCAGCTTGGGAAACAGACTACAAGAGACCCAGTACTTC
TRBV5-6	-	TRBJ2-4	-	CASSPFLVKNIQYF	TGTGCCAGCAGCCCCTTCTTAGTCAAAAACATTCAGTACTTC
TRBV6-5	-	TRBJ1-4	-	CASSYSTGGYNEKLFF	TGTGCCAGCAGTTACTCGACCGGGGGATATAATGAAAAACTGTTTTTT
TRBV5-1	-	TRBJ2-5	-	CASSFEGRGARETQYF	TGCGCCAGCAGCTTCGAGGGTCGGGGGGCGAGAGAGACCCAGTACTTC
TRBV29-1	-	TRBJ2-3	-	CSVAGVTDTQYF	TGCAGCGTTGCAGGGGTCACAGATACGCAGTATTTT
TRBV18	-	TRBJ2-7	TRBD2	CASSPSGLAYEQYF	TGTGCCAGCTCACCATCAGGACTAGCCTACGAGCAGTACTTC
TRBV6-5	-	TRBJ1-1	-	CASSPGGENTEAFF	TGTGCCAGCAGCCCGGGGGGGGAGAACACTGAAGCTTTCTTT
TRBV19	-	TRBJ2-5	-	CASRRVSDETQYF	TGTGCCAGTAGGAGGGTCTCTGACGAGACCCAGTACTTC
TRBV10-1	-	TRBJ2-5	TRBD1	CASSESGQTQETQYF	TGCGCCAGCAGTGAGTCGGGACAGACCCAAGAGACCCAGTACTTC
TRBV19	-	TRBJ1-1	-	CASSTLVVQGLNTEAFF	TGTGCCAGTAGTACCCTGGTGGTCCAGGGGCTGAACACTGAAGCTTTCTTT
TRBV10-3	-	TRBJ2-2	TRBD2	CAISSGTSGAGELFF	TGTGCCATCAGTTCCGGGACTAGCGGGGCAGGGGAGCTGTTTTTT
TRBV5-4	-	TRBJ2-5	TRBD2	CASSLGGGSQETQYF	TGTGCCAGCAGCTTGGGCGGGGGGTCTCAAGAGACCCAGTACTTC
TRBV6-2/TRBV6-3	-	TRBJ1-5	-	CASSHGGGSQPQHF	TGTGCCAGCAGCCACGGGGGGGGCAGTCAGCCCCAGCATTTT
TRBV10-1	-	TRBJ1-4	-	CASSGGATNEKLFF	TGCGCCAGCAGTGGGGGGGCAACTAATGAAAAACTGTTTTTT
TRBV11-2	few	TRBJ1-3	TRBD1	CASSTYRGRSSGNTIYF	TGTGCCAGCAGCACATACAGGGGACGTAGCTCTGGAAACACCATATATTTT
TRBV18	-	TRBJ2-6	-	CASSPPTGANVLTF	TGTGCCAGCTCACCACCGACAGGGGCCAACGTCCTGACTTTC
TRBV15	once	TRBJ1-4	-	CATSRDLGALNEKLFF	TGTGCCACCAGCAGAGATTTGGGGGCCCTTAATGAAAAACTGTTTTTT
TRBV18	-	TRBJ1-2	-	CASSPDSANYGYTF	TGTGCCAGCTCACCCGACAGTGCTAACTATGGCTACACCTTC
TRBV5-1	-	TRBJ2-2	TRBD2	CASSGDLAGHGELFF	TGCGCCAGCAGCGGGGATCTAGCGGGTCACGGGGAGCTGTTTTTT
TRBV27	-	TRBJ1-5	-	CASSLRGGLDQPQHF	TGTGCCAGCAGTTTACGGGGAGGGTTAGATCAGCCCCAGCATTTT